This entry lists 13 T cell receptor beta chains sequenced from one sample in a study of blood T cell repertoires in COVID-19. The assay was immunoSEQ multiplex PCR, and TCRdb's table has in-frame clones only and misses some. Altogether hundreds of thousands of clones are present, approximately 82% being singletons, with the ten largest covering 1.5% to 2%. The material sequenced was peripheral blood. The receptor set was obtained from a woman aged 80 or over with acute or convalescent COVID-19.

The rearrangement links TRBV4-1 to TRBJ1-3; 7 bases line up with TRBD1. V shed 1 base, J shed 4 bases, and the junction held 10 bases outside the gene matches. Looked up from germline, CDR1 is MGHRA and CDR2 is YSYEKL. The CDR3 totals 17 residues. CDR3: CASSQGIARTGGNTIYF. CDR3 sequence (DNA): TGCGCCAGCAGCCAAGGGATAGCACGGACAGGCGGAAACACCATATATTTT.

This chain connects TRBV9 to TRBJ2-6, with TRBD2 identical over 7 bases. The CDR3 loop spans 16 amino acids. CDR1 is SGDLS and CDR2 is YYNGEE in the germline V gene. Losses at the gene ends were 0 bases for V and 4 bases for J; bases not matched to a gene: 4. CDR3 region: CASSVAAGTGANVLTF. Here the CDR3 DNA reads TGTGCCAGCAGCGTAGCAGCGGGAACGGGGGCCAACGTCCTGACTTTC.

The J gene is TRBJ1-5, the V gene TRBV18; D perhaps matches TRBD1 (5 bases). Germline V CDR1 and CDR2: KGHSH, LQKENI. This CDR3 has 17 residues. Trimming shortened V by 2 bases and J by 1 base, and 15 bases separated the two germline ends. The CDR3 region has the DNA TGTGCCAGCTCACCAAGTTGGTCGCAGGGAAGCAATCAGCCCCAGCATTTT. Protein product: CASSPSWSQGSNQPQHF.

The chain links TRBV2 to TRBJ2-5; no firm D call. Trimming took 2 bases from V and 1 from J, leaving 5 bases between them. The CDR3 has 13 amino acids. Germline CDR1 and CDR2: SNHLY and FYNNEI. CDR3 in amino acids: CASSEQVQETQYF. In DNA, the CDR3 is TGTGCCAGCAGTGAACAGGTCCAAGAGACCCAGTACTTC.

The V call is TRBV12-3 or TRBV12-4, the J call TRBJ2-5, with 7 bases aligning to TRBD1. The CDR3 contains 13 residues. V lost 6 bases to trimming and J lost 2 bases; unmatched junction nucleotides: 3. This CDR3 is CASSTGVQETQYF. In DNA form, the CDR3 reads TGTGCCAGCAGCACAGGGGTTCAAGAGACCCAGTACTTC.

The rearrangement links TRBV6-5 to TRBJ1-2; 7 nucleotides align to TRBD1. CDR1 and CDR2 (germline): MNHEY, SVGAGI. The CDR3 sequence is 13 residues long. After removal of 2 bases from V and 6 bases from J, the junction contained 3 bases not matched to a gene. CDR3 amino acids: CASSYDRVDGYTF. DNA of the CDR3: TGTGCCAGCAGTTACGACAGGGTTGATGGCTACACCTTC.

The CDR3 nucleotides read TGTGCCAGCAGCCCCCGGGTCGCCCACGGGGAGCTGTTTTTT. It specifies CASSPRVAHGELFF. The chain recombines TRBV7-2 with TRBJ2-2; no firm D call. The germline gives CDR1 SGHTA, CDR2 FQGNSA. This CDR3 is built from 14 residues. The V gene lost 5 bases and the J gene lost 7 bases, with 14 bases spanning the gap.

CDR3 bases: TGTGCCAGCAGTAGCGGACAGGGCTGGGGGCAAGAGACCCAGTACTTC. As protein: CASSSGQGWGQETQYF. The gene calls are TRBV6-6 and TRBJ2-5; 8 bases are a match to TRBD1. Germline V gene data show CDR1 as MNHNY and CDR2 as SVGAGI (reference sequence). The CDR3 runs to 16 residues. V dropped 5 bases and J dropped 2; count of bases not matched to a gene: 10.

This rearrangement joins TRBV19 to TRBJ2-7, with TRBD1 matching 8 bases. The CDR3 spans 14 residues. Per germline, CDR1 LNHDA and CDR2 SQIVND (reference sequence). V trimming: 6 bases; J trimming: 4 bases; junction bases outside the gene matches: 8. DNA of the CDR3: TGTGCCAGTAGCCCGACAGGGGACAGGTACGAGCAGTACTTC. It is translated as CASSPTGDRYEQYF.

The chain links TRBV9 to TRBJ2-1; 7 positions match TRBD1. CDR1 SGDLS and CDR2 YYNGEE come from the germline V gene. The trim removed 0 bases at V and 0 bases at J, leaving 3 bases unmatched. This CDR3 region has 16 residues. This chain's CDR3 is CASSVETGSSYNEQFF. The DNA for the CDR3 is TGTGCCAGCAGCGTAGAGACAGGGAGCTCCTACAATGAGCAGTTCTTC.

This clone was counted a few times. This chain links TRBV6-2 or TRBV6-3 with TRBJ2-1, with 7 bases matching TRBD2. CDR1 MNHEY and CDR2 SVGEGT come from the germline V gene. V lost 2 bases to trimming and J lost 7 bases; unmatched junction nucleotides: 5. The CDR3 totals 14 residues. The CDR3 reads CASSYHGGNNEQFF. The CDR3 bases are TGTGCCAGCAGTTACCACGGGGGGAATAATGAGCAGTTCTTC.

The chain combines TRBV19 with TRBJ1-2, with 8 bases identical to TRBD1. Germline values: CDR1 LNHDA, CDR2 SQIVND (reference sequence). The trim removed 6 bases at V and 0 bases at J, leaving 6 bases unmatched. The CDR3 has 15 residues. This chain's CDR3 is CASRRQGRTNYGYTF. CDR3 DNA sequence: TGTGCCAGTAGACGACAGGGGCGGACTAACTATGGCTACACCTTC.

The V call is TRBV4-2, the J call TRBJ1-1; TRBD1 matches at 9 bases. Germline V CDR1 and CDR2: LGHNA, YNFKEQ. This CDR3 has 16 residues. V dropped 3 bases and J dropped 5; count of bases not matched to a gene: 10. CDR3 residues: CASSHNAGQGLTEAFF. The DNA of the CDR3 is TGTGCCAGCAGCCACAACGCAGGACAGGGGCTGACTGAAGCTTTCTTT.